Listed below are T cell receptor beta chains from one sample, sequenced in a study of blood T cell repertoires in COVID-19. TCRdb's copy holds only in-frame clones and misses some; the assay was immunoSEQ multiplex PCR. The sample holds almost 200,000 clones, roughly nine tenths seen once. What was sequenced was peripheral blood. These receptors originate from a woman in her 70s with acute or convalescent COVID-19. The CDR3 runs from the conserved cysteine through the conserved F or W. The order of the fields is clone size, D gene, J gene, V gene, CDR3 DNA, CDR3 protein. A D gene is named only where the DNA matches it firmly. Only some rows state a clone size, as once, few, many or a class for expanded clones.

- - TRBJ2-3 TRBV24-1 TGTGCCACCAGTATGGGGAGAGATACGCAGTATTTT CATSMGRDTQYF
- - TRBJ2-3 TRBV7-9 TGTGCCAGCAGCCAGCGCGTGGGGGCTGGGGGCGTGGCGCAGTATTTT CASSQRVGAGGVAQYF
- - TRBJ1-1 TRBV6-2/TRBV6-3 TGTGCCAGCAGTCGTTCCCCTCACTCTGAAGCTTTCTTT CASSRSPHSEAFF
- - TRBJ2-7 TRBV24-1 TGTGCCACCAGTAAAACCCGGGGTAACTCCTACGAGCAGTACTTC CATSKTRGNSYEQYF
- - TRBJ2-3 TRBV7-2 TGTGCCAGCAGCTTAGCCCTCAGGGATACGCAGTATTTT CASSLALRDTQYF
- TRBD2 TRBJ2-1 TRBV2 TGTGCCAGCAGTCCCACTAGCGAAGAGCAGTTCTTC CASSPTSEEQFF
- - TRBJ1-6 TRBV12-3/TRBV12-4 TGTGCCAGCAGCTTGGGAGGGGAGTCACCCCTCCACTTT CASSLGGESPLHF
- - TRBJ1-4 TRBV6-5 TGTGCCAGCCGGGTTTCAGGGTTGTATGAAAAACTGTTTTTT CASRVSGLYEKLFF
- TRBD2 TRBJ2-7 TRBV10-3 TGTGCCATCAGCGGACTAGCGTTTTCATACGAGCAGTACTTC CAISGLAFSYEQYF
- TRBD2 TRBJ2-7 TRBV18 TGTGCCAGCTCACCCTATAGCGGGGGGTCCCGCTACGAGCAGTACTTC CASSPYSGGSRYEQYF
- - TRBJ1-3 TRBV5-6 TGTGCCAGCAGCCTCAGGTTTTCTGGAAACACCATATATTTT CASSLRFSGNTIYF
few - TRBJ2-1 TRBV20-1 TGCAGTGCTTTCTCGGATGAGCAGTTCTTC CSAFSDEQFF
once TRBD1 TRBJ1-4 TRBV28 TGTGCCAGCAGTGGAACGACAGGGGTAAAACTGTTTTTT CASSGTTGVKLFF
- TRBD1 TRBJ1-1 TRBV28 TGTGCCAGCAACGGGGACAGGAGTATGACTGAAGCTTTCTTT CASNGDRSMTEAFF
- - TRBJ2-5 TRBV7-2 TGTGCCAGCAGCTTAGGGGGGGGCCTGGAGACCCAGTACTTC CASSLGGGLETQYF
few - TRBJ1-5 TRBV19 TGTGCCAGTAGCCGCCATCAGGGTGGCAATCAGCCCCAGCATTTT CASSRHQGGNQPQHF